This section outlines one TCR beta chain sequence together with its context. Mismatch with germline at one junction end may stem from a read error. Profiling relied on immunoSEQ multiplex PCR, and the TCRdb table lists in-frame clones only, not all of them. The repertoire holds 2 million to 2.5 million clones, with about 90% as singletons. The CDR3 runs to 15 residues. CDR1 and CDR2 (germline): SGHNT, YYREEE (reference sequence). This entry belongs to a study of shared clonotypes between healthy human individuals. The chain recombines TRBV5-4 with TRBJ2-7; TRBD2 matches 12 bases. Material: naive CD4+ T cells from PBMCs. Described subset: CD45RA+ positively selected. The receptor's source is a man between 18 and 35 years old in good health. Some clones in this sample may be carry-over from other donors' samples. The CDR3, as DNA: TGTGCCAGCAGCCTCGGGACTAGCGGGTACTACGAGCAGCACTTC. It yields the protein CASSLGTSGYYEQHF.